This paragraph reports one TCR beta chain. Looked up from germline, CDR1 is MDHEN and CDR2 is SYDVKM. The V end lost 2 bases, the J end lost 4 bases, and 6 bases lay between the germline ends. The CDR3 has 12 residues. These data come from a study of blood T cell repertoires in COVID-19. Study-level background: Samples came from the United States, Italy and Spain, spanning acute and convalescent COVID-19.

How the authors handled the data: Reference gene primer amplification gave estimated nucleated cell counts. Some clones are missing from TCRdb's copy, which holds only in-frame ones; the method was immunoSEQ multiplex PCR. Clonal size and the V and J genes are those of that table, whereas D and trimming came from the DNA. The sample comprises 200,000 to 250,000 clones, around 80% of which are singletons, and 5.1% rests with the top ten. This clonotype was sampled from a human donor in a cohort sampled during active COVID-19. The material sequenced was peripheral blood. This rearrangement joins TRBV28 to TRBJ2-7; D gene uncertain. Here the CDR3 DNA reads TGTGCCAGCAGTTTAGGGCAGTACGAGCAGTACTTC. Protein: CASSLGQYEQYF. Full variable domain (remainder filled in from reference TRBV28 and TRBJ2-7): DVKVTQSSRYLVKRTGEKVFLECVQDMDHENMFWYRQDPGLGLRLIYFSYDVKMKEKGDIPEGYSVSREKKERFSLILESASTNQTSMYLCASSLGQYEQYFGPGTRLTVT.